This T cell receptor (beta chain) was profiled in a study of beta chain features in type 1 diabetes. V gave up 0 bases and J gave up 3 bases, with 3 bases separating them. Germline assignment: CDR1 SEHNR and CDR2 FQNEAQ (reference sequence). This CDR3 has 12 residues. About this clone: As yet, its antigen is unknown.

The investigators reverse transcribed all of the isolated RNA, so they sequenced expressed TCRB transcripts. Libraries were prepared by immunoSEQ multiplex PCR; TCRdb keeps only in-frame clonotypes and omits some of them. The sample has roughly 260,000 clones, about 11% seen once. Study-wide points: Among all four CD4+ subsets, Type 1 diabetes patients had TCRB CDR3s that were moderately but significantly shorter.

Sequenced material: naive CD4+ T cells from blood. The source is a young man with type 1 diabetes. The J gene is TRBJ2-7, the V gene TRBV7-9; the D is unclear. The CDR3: CASSLARYEQYF. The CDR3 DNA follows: TGTGCCAGCAGCTTAGCCCGCTACGAGCAGTACTTC.